Listed here is a single T cell receptor (beta chain). Its target is unknown. There are 13 residues in the CDR3. CDR1 is MDHEN and CDR2 is SYDVKM in the germline V gene. The ends were cut back, 3 bases at V and 2 bases at J, with 7 bases in the middle. The data are from a study of spatial heterogeneity in lung cancer. Across the study: An average of more than ten raw reads was observed per unique TCR and UMI combination.

Time point: sample taken at primary tumor resection. Tumor, nontumor lung or frozen PBMC supplied whole RNA that was sequenced unsorted. Unique molecular identifiers, one per molecule, were present on every TCR cDNA molecule. MiXCR, run by TCRdb on the 5' RACE reads, gives a single entry per CDR3 protein. The sample has almost 75,000 distinct CDR3 sequences, 13% seen once. Study-level results: More often at tumor resection than at routine follow-up, ubiquitous expanded tumor TCRs were detected in the blood.

This TCR derives from a male donor with early-stage non-small cell lung cancer. The chain combines TRBV28 with TRBJ1-1; D is undetermined. The sample in question was PBMCs, obtained at surgery. The CDR3 loop is CASSFKINTEAFF. For the CDR3, the DNA is TGTGCCAGCAGTTTTAAGATTAACACTGAAGCTTTCTTT.